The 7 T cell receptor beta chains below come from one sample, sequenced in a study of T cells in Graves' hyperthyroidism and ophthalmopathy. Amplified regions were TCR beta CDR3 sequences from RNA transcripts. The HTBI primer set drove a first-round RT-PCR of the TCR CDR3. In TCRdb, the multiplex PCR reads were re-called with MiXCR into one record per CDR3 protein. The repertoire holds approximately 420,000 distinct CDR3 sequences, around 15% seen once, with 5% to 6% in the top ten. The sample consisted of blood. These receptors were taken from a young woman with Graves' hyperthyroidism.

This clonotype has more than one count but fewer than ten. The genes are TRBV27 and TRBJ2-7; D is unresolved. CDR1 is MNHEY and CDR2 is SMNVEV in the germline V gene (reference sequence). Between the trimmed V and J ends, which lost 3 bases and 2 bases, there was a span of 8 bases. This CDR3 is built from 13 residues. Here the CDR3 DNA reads TGTGCCAGCAGTTTTATAGGCGCCTACGAGCAGTACTTC. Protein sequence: CASSFIGAYEQYF.

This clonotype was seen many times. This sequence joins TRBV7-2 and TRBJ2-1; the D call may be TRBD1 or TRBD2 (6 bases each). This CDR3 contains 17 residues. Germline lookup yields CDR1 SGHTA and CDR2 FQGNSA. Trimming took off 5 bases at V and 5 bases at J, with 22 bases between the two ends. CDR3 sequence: CASSPGAGHGSDNEQFF. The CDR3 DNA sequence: TGTGCCAGCAGCCCTGGGGCGGGACACGGGTCTGACAATGAGCAGTTCTTC.

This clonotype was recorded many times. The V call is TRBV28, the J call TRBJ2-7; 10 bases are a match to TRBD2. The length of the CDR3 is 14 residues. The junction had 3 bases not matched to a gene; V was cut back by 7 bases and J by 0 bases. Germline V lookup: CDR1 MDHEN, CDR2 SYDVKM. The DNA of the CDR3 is TGTGCCAGCACTAGCGGGAGTTTCTCCTACGAGCAGTACTTC. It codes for CASTSGSFSYEQYF.

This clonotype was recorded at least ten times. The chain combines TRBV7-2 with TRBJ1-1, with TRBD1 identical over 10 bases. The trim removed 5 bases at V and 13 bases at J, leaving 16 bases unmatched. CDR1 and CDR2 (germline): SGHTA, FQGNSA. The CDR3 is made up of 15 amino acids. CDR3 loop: CASSPYRGGTGVVFF. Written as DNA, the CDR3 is TGTGCCAGCAGCCCGTATCGCGGGGGGACAGGGGTTGTTTTCTTT.

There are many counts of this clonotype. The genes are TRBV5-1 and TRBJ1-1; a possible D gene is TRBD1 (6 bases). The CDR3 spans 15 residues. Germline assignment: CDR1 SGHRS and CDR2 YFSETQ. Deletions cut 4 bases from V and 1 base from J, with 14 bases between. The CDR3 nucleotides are TGCGCCAGCAGCATGGGAGGGACAAGGAACACTGAAGCTTTCTTT. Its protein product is CASSMGGTRNTEAFF.

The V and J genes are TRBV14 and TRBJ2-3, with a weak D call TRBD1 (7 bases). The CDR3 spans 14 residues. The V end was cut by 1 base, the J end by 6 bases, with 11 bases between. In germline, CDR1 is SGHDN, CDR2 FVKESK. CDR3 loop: CASSQAAGGDTQYF. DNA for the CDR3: TGTGCCAGCAGCCAAGCGGCAGGGGGGGATACGCAGTATTTT.

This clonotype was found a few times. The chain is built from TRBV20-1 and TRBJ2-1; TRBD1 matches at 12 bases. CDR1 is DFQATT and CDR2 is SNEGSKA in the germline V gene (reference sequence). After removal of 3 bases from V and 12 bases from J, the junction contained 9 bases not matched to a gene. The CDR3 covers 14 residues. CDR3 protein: CSASGTGGLVWQFF. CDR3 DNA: TGCAGTGCTAGTGGGACAGGGGGCTTAGTATGGCAGTTCTTC.